This TCR beta chain was captured by sequencing in a study of T cell responses to AZD1222 COVID-19 vaccine. Study as a whole: Second-dose intervals near 4 or 12 weeks were combined. Whole-study findings and limits: Sampled repertoires all dated from after the peak T cell response. An increase in Spike-specific TCR breadth and depth was observed after two AZD1222 doses. In a largely white British group with more females than males, clonal diversity was possibly underestimated.

Comments on this clone: What it binds is unknown.

Here immunoSEQ multiplex PCR was the method, and the copy in TCRdb shows in-frame clones only, minus some. Of tens of thousands of clones listed, around 90% are singletons. The CDR3 is 12 amino acids. CDR1 and CDR2 from the germline V gene are LGHDT and YNNKEL (reference sequence). The V and J ends lost 4 bases and 7 bases, in that order; junction bases with no gene match: 0. The specimen was peripheral blood, collected on day 0 of AZD1222 vaccination. The clonotype comes from an adult in good health. This rearrangement joins TRBV3-1 (or the pseudogene TRBV3-2) to TRBJ1-2; the match to TRBD1 covers 10 bases. The CDR3 DNA follows: TGTGCCAGCAGCCGGGACAGGGGTGGCTACACCTTC. As protein: CASSRDRGGYTF.